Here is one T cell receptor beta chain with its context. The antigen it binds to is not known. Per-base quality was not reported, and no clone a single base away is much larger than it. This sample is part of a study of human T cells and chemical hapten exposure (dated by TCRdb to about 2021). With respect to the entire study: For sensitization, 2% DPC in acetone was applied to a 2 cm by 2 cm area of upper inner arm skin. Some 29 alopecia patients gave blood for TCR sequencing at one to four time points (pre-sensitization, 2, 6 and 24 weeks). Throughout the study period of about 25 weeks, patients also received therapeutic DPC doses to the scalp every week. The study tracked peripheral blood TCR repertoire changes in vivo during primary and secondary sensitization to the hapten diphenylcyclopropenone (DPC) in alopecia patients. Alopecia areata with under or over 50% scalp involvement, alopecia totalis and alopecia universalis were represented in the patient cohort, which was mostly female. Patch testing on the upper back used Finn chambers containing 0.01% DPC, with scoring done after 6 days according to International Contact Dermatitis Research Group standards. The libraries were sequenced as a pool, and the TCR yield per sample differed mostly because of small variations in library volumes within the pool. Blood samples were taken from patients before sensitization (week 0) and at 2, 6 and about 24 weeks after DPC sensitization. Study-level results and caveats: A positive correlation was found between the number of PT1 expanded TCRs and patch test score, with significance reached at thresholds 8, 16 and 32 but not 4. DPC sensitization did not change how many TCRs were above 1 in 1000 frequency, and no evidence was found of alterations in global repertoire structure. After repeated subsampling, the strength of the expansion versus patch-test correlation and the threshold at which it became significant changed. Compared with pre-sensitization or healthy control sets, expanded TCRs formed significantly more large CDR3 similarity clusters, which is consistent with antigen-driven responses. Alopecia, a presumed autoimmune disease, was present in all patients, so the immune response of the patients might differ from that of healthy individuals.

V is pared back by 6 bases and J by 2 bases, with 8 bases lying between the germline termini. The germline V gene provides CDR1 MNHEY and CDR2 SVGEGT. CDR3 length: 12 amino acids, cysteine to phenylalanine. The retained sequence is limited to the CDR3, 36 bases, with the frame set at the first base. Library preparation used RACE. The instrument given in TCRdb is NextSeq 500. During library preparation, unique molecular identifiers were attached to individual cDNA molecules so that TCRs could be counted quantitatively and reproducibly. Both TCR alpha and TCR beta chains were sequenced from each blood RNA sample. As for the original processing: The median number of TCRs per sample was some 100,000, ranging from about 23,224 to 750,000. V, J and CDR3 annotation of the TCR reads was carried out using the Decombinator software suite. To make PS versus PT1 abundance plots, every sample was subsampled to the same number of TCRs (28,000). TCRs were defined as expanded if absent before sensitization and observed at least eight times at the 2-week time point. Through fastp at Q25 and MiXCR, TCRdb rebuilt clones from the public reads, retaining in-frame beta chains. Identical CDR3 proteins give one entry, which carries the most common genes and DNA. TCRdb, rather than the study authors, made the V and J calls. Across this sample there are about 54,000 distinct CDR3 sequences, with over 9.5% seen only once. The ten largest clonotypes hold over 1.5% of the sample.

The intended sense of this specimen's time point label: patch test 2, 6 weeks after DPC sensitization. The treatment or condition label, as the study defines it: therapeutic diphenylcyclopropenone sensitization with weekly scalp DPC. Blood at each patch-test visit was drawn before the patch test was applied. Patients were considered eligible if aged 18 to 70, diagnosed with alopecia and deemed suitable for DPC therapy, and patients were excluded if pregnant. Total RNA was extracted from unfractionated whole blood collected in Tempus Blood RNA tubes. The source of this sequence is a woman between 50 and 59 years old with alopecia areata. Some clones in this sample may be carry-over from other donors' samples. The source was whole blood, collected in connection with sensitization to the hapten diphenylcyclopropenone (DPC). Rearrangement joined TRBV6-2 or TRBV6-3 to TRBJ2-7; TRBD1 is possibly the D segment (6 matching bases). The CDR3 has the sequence CASRDRPYEQYF. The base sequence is TGTGCCAGCAGGGACAGACCCTACGAGCAGTACTTC.